These 5 T cell receptor beta chains were all obtained from the same sample, sequenced in a study of T-cell memory formation after mild COVID-19. TCRdb re-derived calls from the 5' RACE reads in MiXCR, one entry per CDR3 protein. The repertoire holds fewer than 250,000 distinct CDR3 sequences, with about 11% as singletons. The sequencing sample was made of PBMCs or a T cell subset sorted from them (not recorded which). These receptor sequences come from a man aged 18 to 29 who had mild COVID-19 (a few samples of this study predate the infection). Cell type and time point are not known.

The rearrangement uses TRBV5-1 and TRBJ1-5, with TRBD1 identical over 7 bases. With V trimmed by 1 base and J by 8 bases, 6 bases remained unmatched. The CDR3 is 14 residues long. Germline CDR1 and CDR2: SGHRS and YFSETQ. This CDR3 is CASSLTGDSKPQHF. The CDR3 nucleotides are TGCGCCAGCAGCTTGACGGGGGACAGTAAGCCCCAGCATTTT. Full variable domain (outside the CDR3, taken from reference TRBV5-1 and TRBJ1-5): KAGVTQTPRYLIKTRGQQVTLSCSPISGHRSVSWYQQTPGQGLQFLFEYFSETQRNKGNFPGRFSGRQFSNSRSEMNVSTLELGDSALYLCASSLTGDSKPQHFGDGTRLSIL.

This clonotype was seen more than once but under ten times. The chain combines TRBV5-1 with TRBJ2-1; TRBD1 might be the D (5 bases). Between the trimmed V and J ends, which lost 0 bases and 5 bases, there was a span of 18 bases. Per germline, CDR1 SGHRS and CDR2 YFSETQ. The CDR3 length is 17 residues. CDR3 bases: TGCGCCAGCAGCTTGGACCGGGCAGGGTTTGGAGACAATGAGCAGTTCTTC. Its translation is CASSLDRAGFGDNEQFF.

V gene TRBV20-1 combines with J gene TRBJ2-3, with D unresolved. The CDR3 runs to 14 residues. Germline V gene sequence: CDR1 DFQATT, CDR2 SNEGSKA (reference sequence). Trimming shortened V by 4 bases and J by 0 bases, and 11 bases separated the two germline ends. The CDR3 DNA is TGCAGTGCTACTTCGAGAAAGAGCACAGATACGCAGTATTTT. Its translation is CSATSRKSTDTQYF.

The chain has TRBV7-2 and TRBJ2-5, with 11 bases identical to TRBD1. The length of the CDR3 is 15 residues. The ends lost 4 bases at V and 5 bases at J; junction bases unmatched: 6. Germline V gives CDR1 SGHTA, CDR2 FQGNSA. The CDR3 loop reads CASSWGDRGIETQYF. The CDR3 bases are TGTGCCAGCAGCTGGGGGGACAGGGGGATTGAGACCCAGTACTTC. Full variable domain (outside the CDR3, taken from reference TRBV7-2 and TRBJ2-5): GAGVSQSPSNKVTEKGKDVELRCDPISGHTALYWYRQSLGQGLEFLIYFQGNSAPDKSGLPSDRFSAERTGGSVSTLTIQRTQQEDSAVYLCASSWGDRGIETQYFGPGTRLLVL.

The chain carries TRBV2 and TRBJ1-6; D ambiguous. Germline lookup yields CDR1 SNHLY and CDR2 FYNNEI. Deletions cut 8 bases from V and 2 bases from J, with 19 bases between. This CDR3 comprises 17 residues. The DNA of the CDR3 is TGTGCCAGCCCTCACTATGTCCAGGACCCCTATAATTCACCCCTCCACTTT. It specifies CASPHYVQDPYNSPLHF.